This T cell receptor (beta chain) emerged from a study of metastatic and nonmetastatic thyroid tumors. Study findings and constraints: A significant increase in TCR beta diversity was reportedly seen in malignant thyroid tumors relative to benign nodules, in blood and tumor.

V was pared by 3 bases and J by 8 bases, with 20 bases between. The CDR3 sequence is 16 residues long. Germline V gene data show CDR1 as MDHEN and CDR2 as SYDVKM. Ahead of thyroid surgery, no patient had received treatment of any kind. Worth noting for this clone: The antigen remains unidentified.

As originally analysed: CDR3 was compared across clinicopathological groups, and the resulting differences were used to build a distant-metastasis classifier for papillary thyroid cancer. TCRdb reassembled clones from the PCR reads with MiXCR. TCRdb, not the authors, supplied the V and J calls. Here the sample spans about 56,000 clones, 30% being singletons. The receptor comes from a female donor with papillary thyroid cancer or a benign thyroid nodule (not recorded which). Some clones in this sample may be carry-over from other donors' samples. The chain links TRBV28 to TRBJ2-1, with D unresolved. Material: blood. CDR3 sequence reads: CASSFFNGRLKDEQFF. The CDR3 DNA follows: TGTGCCAGCAGTTTTTTCAACGGACGCCTTAAGGATGAGCAGTTCTTC.